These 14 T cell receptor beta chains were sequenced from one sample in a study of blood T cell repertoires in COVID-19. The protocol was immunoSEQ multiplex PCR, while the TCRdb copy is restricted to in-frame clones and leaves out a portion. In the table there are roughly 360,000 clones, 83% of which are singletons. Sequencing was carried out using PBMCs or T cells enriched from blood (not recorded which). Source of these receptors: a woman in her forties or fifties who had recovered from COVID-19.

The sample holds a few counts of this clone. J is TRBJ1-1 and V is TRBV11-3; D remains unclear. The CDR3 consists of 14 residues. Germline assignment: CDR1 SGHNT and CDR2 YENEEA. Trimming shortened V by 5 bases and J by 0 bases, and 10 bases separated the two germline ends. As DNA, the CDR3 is TGTGCCAGCAGCATTGAGACAATGAACACTGAAGCTTTCTTT. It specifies CASSIETMNTEAFF.

The CDR3: CASSLALGGNTGELFF. The CDR3 nucleotides are TGTGCCAGCAGCTTAGCGCTGGGGGGTAACACCGGGGAGCTGTTTTTT. The chain has TRBV7-9 and TRBJ2-2, with TRBD2 as a possible D gene (6 bases). Germline V CDR1 and CDR2: SEHNR, FQNEAQ (reference sequence). This CDR3 contains 16 residues. V was cut by 0 bases and J by 2 bases, with 10 bases left in between.

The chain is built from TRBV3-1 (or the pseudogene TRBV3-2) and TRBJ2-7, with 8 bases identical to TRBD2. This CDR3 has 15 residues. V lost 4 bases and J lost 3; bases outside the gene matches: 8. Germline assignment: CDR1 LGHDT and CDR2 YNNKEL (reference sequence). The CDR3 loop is CASSPLAGKVYEQYF. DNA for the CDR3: TGTGCCAGCAGCCCTCTAGCGGGCAAAGTCTACGAGCAGTACTTC.

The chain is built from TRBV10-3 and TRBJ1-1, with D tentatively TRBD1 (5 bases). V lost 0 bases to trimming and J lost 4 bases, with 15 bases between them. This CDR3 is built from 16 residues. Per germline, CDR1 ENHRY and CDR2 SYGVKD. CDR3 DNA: TGTGCCATCAGTGAGTCAGGTCCAGGGAGGGCCACTGAAGCTTTCTTT. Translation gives CAISESGPGRATEAFF.

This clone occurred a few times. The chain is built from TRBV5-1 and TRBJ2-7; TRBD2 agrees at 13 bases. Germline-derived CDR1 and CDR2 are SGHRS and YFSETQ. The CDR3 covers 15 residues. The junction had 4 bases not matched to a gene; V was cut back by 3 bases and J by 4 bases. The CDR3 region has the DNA TGCGCCAGCAGCTCAGGACTAGCGGGAGTATACGAGCAGTACTTC. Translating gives CASSSGLAGVYEQYF.

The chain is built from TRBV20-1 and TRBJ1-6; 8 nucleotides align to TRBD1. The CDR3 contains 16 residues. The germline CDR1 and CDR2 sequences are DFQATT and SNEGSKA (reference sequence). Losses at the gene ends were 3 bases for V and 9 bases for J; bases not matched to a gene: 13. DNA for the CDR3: TGCAGTGCTAGTGCTCAGGGGGCAGTGTTGGGTTCACCCCTCCACTTT. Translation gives CSASAQGAVLGSPLHF.

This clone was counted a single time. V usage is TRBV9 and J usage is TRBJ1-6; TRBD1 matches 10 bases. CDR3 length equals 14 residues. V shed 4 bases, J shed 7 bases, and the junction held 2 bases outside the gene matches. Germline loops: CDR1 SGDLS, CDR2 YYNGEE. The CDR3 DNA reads TGTGCCAGCAGCCCGGGACAGGGGAATTCACCCCTCCACTTT. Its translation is CASSPGQGNSPLHF.

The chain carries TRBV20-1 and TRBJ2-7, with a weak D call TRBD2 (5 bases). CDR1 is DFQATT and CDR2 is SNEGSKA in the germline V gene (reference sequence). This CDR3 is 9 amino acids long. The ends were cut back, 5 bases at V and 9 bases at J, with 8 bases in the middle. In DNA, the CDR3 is TGCAGTGCTGGAGGCGGGCAGTACTTC. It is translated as CSAGGGQYF.

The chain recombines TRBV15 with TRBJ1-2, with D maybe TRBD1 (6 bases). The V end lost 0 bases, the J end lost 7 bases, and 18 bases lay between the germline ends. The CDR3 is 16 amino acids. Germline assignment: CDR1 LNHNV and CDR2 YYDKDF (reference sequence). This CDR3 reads CATSRDLGQGLGGYTF. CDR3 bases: TGTGCCACCAGCAGAGATCTCGGGCAGGGGTTGGGTGGCTACACCTTC.

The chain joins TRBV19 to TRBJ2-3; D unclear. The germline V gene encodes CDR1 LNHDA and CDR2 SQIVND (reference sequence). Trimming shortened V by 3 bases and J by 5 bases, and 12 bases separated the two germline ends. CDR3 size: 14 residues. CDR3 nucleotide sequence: TGTGCCAGTAGTATCTCCCGACTGGAAGATACGCAGTATTTT. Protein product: CASSISRLEDTQYF. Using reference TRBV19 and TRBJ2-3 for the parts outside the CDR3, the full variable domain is DGGITQSPKYLFRKEGQNVTLSCEQNLNHDAMYWYRQDPGQGLRLIYYSQIVNDFQKGDIAEGYSVSREKKESFPLTVTSAQKNPTAFYLCASSISRLEDTQYFGPGTRLTVL.

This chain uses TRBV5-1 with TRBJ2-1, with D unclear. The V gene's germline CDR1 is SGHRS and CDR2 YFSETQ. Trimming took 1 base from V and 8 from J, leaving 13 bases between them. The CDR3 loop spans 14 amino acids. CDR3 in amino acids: CASSLQTSSDEQFF. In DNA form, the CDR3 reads TGCGCCAGCAGCTTGCAGACCTCAAGCGATGAGCAGTTCTTC.

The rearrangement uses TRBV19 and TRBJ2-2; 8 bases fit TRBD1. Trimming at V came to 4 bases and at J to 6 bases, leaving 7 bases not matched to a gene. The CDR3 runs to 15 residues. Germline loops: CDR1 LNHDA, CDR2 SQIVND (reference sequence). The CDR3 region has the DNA TGTGCCAGTAGTACTCAGGGGGCAGTCGCCGGGGAGCTGTTTTTT. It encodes CASSTQGAVAGELFF. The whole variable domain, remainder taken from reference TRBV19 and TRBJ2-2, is DGGITQSPKYLFRKEGQNVTLSCEQNLNHDAMYWYRQDPGQGLRLIYYSQIVNDFQKGDIAEGYSVSREKKESFPLTVTSAQKNPTAFYLCASSTQGAVAGELFFGEGSRLTVL.

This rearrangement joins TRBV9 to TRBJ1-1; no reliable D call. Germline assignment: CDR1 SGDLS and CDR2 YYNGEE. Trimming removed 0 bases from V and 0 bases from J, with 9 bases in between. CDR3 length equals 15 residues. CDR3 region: CASSVVAVMNTEAFF. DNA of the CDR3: TGTGCCAGCAGCGTAGTGGCAGTCATGAACACTGAAGCTTTCTTT.

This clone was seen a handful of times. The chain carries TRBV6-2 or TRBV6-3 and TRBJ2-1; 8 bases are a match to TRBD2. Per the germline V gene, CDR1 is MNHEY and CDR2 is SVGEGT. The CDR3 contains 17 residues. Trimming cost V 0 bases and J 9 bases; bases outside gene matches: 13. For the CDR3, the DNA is TGTGCCAGCAGTTACTCACCTACTAGCGGCCCTTTGGGTGAGCAGTTCTTC. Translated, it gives CASSYSPTSGPLGEQFF.